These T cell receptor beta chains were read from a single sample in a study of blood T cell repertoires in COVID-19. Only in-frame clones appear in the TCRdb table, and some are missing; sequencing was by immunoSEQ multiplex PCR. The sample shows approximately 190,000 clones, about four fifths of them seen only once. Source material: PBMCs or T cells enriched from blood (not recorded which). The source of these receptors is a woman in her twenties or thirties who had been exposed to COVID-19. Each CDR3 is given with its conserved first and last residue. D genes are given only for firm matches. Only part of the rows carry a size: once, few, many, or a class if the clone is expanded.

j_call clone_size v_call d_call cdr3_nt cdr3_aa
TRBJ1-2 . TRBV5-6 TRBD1 TGTGCCAGCAGCTCGGGAGGGGGCGGAAAATACGGCTACACCTTC CASSSGGGGKYGYTF
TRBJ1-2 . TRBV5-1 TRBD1 TGCGCCAGCAGCTTGAACAGGGGGGACTATGGCTACACCTTC CASSLNRGDYGYTF
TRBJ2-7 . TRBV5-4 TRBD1 TGTGCCAGCAGCTCAGGGACAGGATACGAGCAGTACTTC CASSSGTGYEQYF
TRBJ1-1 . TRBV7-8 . TGTGCCAGCAGCTTAGGTGGACGGACTTACACTGAAGCTTTCTTT CASSLGGRTYTEAFF
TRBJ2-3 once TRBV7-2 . TGTGCCAGCAGCCAGAGACGGGGGGCCAAGGTAGATACGCAGTATTTT CASSQRRGAKVDTQYF
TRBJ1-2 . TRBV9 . TGTGCCAGCAGCGTAGGGGCGAACTATGGCTACACCTTC CASSVGANYGYTF
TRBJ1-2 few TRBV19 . TGTGCCAGTAGTAATGCGCGGGGGGCCCACTATGGCTACACCTTC CASSNARGAHYGYTF
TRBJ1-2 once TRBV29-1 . TGCAGCGTTGCCCAACAGGGATCCATGTACTATGGCTACACCTTC CSVAQQGSMYYGYTF
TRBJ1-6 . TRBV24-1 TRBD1 TGTGCCACCCTTGGGACAGCAGGGTCACCCCTCCACTTT CATLGTAGSPLHF
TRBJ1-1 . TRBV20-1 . TGCAGTGCTGTCGACAGGCTGGGAGCTTTCTTT CSAVDRLGAFF
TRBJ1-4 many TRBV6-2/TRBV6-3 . TGTGCCAGCAGTTACCGACAGATAAGACACCCAACTAATGAAAAACTGTTTTTT CASSYRQIRHPTNEKLFF
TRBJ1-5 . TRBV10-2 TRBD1 TGCGCCAGCAGTGATCTTGTGGACAGGGACAATCAGCCCCAGCATTTT CASSDLVDRDNQPQHF
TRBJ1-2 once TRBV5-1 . TGCGCCAGCAGCTTGGGAGGACTTAATGGCTACACCTTC CASSLGGLNGYTF
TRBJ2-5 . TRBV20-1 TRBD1 TGCAGTGCTAGTCTAATAGCCCAACAGGGGATAAGAGATACGGCCCAGTACTTC CSASLIAQQGIRDTAQYF
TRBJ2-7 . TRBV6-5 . TGTGCCAGCAGTTACTCTAACTTGAGGGGAGGATACGAGCAGTACTTC CASSYSNLRGGYEQYF
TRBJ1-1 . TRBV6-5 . TGTGCCACCGGGCCGGGTGGAGGCACTGAAGCTTTCTTT CATGPGGGTEAFF
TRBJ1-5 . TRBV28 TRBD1 TGTGCCACACAGACAGGGGGTCAGCCCCAGCATTTT CATQTGGQPQHF
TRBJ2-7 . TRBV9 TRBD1 TGTGCCAGCAGCTCAAGACAGGGGGCTCGTGAGCAGTACTTC CASSSRQGAREQYF